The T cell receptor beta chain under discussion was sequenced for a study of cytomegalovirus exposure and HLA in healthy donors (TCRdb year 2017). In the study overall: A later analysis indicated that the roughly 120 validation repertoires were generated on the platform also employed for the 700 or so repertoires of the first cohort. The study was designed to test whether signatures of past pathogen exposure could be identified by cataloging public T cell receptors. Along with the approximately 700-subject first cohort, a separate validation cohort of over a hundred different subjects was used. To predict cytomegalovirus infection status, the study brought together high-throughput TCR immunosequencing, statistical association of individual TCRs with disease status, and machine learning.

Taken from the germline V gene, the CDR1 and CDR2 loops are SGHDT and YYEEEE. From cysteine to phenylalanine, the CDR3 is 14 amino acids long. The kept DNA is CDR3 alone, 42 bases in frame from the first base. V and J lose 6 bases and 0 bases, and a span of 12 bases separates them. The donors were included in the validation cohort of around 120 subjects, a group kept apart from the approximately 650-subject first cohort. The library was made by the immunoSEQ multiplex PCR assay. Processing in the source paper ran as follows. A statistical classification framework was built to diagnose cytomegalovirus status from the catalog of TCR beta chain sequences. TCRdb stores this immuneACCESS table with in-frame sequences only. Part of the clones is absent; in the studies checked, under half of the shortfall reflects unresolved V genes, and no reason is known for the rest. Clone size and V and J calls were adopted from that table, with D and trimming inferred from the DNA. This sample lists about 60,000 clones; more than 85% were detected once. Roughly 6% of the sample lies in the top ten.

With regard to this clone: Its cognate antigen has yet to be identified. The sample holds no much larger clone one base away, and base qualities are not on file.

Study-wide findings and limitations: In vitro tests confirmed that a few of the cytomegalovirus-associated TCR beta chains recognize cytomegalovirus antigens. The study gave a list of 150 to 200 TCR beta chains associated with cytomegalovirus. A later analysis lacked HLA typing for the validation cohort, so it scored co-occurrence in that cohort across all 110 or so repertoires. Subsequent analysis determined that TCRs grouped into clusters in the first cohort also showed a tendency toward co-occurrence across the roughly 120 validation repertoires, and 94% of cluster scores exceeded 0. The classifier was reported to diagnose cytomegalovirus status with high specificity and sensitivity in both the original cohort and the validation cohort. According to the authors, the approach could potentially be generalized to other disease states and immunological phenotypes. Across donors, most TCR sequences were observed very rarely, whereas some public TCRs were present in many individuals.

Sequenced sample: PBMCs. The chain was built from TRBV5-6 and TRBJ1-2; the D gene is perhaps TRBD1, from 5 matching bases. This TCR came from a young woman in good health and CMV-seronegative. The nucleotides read TGTGCCAGCACCACCGACAGCTCTAACTATGGCTACACCTTC. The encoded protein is CASTTDSSNYGYTF.